This TCR beta chain came from a study of cytomegalovirus exposure and HLA in healthy donors. Findings and limits, study-wide: A later analysis linked a missense variant in DCLRE1C to the trimming of TCR beta V and J genes.

Amplification used 60 Vbeta primers and 13 Jbeta primers. Some clones are missing from TCRdb's copy, which holds only in-frame ones; the method was immunoSEQ multiplex PCR. Of approximately 110,000 clones in the sample, over 70% were seen once. This CDR3 contains 14 residues. Germline V gene lookup returns CDR1 SNHLY and CDR2 FYNNEI. V lost 1 base, J lost 7 bases, and 3 bases stayed unmatched. Comments on this clone: What it binds is unknown.

Each donor's status was that of a healthy bone marrow donor. These donors counted as nominally healthy when sampled, but unrecorded immune exposures were likely. The chain recombines TRBV2 with TRBJ1-2, with TRBD1 matching 10 bases. This TCR was recovered from a man aged 25 to 45 in good health and CMV-seronegative. The material sequenced was PBMCs. CDR3 amino acids: CASSEGGQGPGYTF. The CDR3 region has the DNA TGTGCCAGCAGTGAAGGGGGACAGGGGCCTGGCTACACCTTC. Full variable domain (remainder filled in from reference TRBV2 and TRBJ1-2): EPEVTQTPSHQVTQMGQEVILRCVPISNHLYFYWYRQILGQKVEFLVSFYNNEISEKSEIFDDQFSVERPDGSNFTLKIRSTKLEDSAMYFCASSEGGQGPGYTFGSGTRLTVV.